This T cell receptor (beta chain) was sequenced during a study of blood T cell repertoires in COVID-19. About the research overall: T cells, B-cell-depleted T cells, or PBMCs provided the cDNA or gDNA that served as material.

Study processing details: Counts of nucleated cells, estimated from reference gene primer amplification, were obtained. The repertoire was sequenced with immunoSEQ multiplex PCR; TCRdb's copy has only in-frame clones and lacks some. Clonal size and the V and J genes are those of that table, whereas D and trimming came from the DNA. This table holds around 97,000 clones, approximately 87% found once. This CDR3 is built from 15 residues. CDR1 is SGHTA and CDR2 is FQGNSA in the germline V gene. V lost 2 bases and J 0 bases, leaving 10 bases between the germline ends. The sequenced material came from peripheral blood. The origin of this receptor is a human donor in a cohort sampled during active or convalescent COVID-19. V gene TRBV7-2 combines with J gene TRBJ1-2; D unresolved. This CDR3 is CASSLSVQSNYGYTF. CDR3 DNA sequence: TGTGCCAGCAGCTTATCCGTACAGTCTAACTATGGCTACACCTTC.